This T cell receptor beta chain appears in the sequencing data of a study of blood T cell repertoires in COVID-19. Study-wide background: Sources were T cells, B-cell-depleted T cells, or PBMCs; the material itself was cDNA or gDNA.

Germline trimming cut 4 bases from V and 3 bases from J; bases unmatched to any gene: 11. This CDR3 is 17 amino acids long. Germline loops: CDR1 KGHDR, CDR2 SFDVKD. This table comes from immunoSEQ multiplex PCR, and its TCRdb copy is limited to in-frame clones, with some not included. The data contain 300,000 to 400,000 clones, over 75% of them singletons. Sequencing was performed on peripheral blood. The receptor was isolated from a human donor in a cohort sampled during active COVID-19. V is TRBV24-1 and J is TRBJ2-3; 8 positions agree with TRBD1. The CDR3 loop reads CATSERGRGRRTDTQYF. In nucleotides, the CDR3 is TGTGCCACCAGTGAAAGGGGCAGGGGGCGCCGGACAGATACGCAGTATTTT.